This T cell receptor beta chain comes out of a study of T cell responses to AZD1222 COVID-19 vaccine. Assay: immunoSEQ multiplex PCR; the TCRdb copy retains only in-frame clones and omits some. The sample contains approximately 300,000 clones, almost 95% of which appear only once. With V trimmed by 4 bases and J by 5 bases, 15 bases remained unmatched. The CDR3 is 18 amino acids. Germline V CDR1 and CDR2: SEHNR, FQNEAQ (reference sequence). The chain has TRBV7-9 and TRBJ2-1, with 9 bases identical to TRBD2. The specimen comprised peripheral blood, sampled 28 days after the second AZD1222 dose. The sequence was obtained from an adult who received the AZD1222 COVID-19 vaccine. The CDR3, as DNA: TGTGCCAGCAGCTCACGCCTCAGCGGGGGGAGAGGCGACAATGAGCAGTTCTTC. Amino acid sequence: CASSSRLSGGRGDNEQFF.